A single T cell receptor beta chain is shown here with its context. Its antigen is undetermined. The treatment here: approximately 11-day PBMC culture with coronavirus spike peptide pools or control peptides (ViraFEST assay). This record belongs to a study of vaccination and CD4 T cells after COVID-19. About the research overall: Post-COVID samples were collected a median approximately 100 days following diagnosis, spanning 35 to 161. In culture, cells were exposed to overlapping spike peptides from SARS-CoV-2, HCoV-NL63, HCoV-OC43 and HCoV-229E.

Germline CDR1 SGHTA, CDR2 FQGNSA. The CDR3 has 12 residues. V was trimmed by 11 bases and J by 2 bases, leaving 12 bases between them. Cultured CD4+ T-cell DNA underwent Oncomine TCR Beta short-read sequencing. Using its own MiXCR run on the PCR reads, TCRdb lists one record per CDR3 protein. The table has more than 9,000 distinct CDR3 sequences, around 75% seen once. Sequenced sample: CD4+ T cells from blood, cultured in vitro. This clonotype was sampled from a human donor who had recovered from COVID-19. The chain uses TRBV7-2 and TRBJ1-2; TRBD1 might be the D (6 bases). The CDR3 DNA follows: TGTGCCGGGGGAGGGACAAACTATGGCTACACCTTC. Its translation: CAGGGTNYGYTF.